This T cell receptor (beta chain) originates from a study of CD8+CD57+ T cells in acquired aplastic anemia. From germline, CDR1 is LNHDA and CDR2 SQIVND (reference sequence). V was cut by 2 bases and J by 0 bases, with 26 bases left in between. This CDR3 contains 20 residues. Profiling that covered TCR beta VDJ and CDR3 relied on genomic DNA as its template. One entry per CDR3 protein, called by TCRdb with MiXCR from the reads. The table has tens of thousands of distinct CDR3 sequences, approximately 46% seen once. A few counts support this clonotype. The sequenced material came from sorted CD4+, CD8+, or CD8+CD57+ T cells (not recorded which) from PBMCs. The chain has TRBV19 and TRBJ2-7, with a possible D match to TRBD2 (5 bases). This sequence originates from a human donor in good health, serving as a control. CDR3 coding DNA: TGTGCCAGTAGTATACAAACCCCGTATTTGGGAGCGGAGAGCTCCTACGAGCAGTACTTC. Translated: CASSIQTPYLGAESSYEQYF.